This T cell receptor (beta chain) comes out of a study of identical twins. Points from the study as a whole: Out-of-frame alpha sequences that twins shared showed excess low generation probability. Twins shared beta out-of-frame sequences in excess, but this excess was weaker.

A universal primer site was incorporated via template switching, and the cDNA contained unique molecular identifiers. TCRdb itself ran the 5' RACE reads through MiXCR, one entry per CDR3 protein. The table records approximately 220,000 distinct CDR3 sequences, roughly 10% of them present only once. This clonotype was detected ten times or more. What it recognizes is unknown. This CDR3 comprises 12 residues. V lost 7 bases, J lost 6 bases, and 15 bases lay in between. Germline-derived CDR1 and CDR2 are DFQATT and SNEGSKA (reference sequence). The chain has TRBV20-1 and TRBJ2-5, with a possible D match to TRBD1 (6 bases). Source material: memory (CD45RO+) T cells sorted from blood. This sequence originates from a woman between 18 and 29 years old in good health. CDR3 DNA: TGCAGTGGTACCCTAGGGGGACAGACCCAGTACTTC. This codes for CSGTLGGQTQYF.